What follows are 20 T cell receptor beta chains derived from one specimen sequenced in a study of PD-1 blockade in classical Hodgkin lymphoma. The repertoire was sequenced with immunoSEQ multiplex PCR; TCRdb's copy has only in-frame clones and lacks some. The repertoire holds 45,000 to 65,000 clones, with roughly 66% as singletons. There was relapse after autologous stem cell transplantation in every patient, and there was variation in brentuximab vedotin exposure. This material consisted of peripheral blood mononuclear cells (PBMCs), taken before the second cycle of nivolumab. The receptors derive from a human donor with classical Hodgkin lymphoma.

The rearrangement links TRBV29-1 to TRBJ1-1; a weak D match, TRBD1 (5 bases). The length of the CDR3 is 12 residues. The V gene lost 5 bases and the J gene lost 3 bases, with 10 bases spanning the gap. The germline gives CDR1 SQVTM, CDR2 ANQGSEA. CDR3 residues: CSVTGLDTEAFF. DNA for the CDR3: TGCAGCGTTACAGGACTGGACACTGAAGCTTTCTTT. The variable domain in full, completed from reference TRBV29-1 and TRBJ1-1, reads SAVISQKPSRDICQRGTSLTIQCQVDSQVTMMFWYRQQPGQSLTLIATANQGSEATYESGFVIDKFPISRPNLTFSTLTVSNMSPEDSSIYLCSVTGLDTEAFFGQGTRLTVV.

J is TRBJ2-5 and V is TRBV1; the table's TRBD1 call for D was not verified on the DNA. TRBV1 is designated a pseudogene. There are 22 residues in the CDR3. The CDR3 reads CTSSQESAVPDRGEILCQTQYF. For the CDR3, the DNA is TGCACCAGCAGCCAAGAAAGTGCGGTGCCGGACAGGGGCGAGATATTGTGTCAGACCCAGTACTTC.

V is TRBV7-2 and J is TRBJ2-1, with 9 bases that match TRBD2. Germline CDR1 and CDR2: SGHTA and FQGNSA. V was clipped by 1 base and J by 7 bases; unmatched bases: 8. The CDR3 length is 16 residues. CDR3 sequence: CASSLGGGSGRNEQFF. The CDR3, as DNA: TGTGCCAGCAGCTTAGGCGGGGGTAGCGGGAGAAATGAGCAGTTCTTC.

The chain carries TRBV29-1 and TRBJ2-7; possible D gene TRBD1, 5 bases. The CDR3 consists of 13 residues. Germline V lookup: CDR1 SQVTM, CDR2 ANQGSEA. CDR3 loop: CGLPRTHSYEQYF. Here the CDR3 DNA reads TGCGGCCTACCGCGGACACACTCCTACGAGCAGTACTTC.

In this sample, this clone turned up a few times. V and J are TRBV19 and TRBJ1-1, with unresolved D. Germline CDR1 reads LNHDA; CDR2 reads SQIVND (reference sequence). The CDR3 is made up of 14 amino acids. The V end was cut by 9 bases, the J end by 2 bases, with 16 bases between. In nucleotides, the CDR3 is TGTGCCAGCCGAACCCGTGCAGGCAACACTGAAGCTTTCTTT. It codes for CASRTRAGNTEAFF.

J is TRBJ2-7 and V is TRBV19, with D possibly being TRBD2 (6 bases). Germline lookup yields CDR1 LNHDA and CDR2 SQIVND (reference sequence). The CDR3 totals 15 residues. Trimming took off 7 bases at V and 2 bases at J, with 18 bases between the two ends. Here the CDR3 DNA reads TGTGCCAGTACCCGGGAGCGGTCAAACACCTACGAGCAGTACTTC. Its translation is CASTRERSNTYEQYF.

DNA for the CDR3: TGTGCCAGTAGTATACTAGGACTAGCGGGAGGGCCGATGGATACGCAGTATTTT. Encoded protein: CASSILGLAGGPMDTQYF. This chain connects TRBV19 to TRBJ2-3, with 15 nucleotides matching TRBD2. The germline CDR1 and CDR2 sequences are LNHDA and SQIVND (reference sequence). The CDR3 sequence is 18 residues long. With 2 bases clipped from V and 6 bases from J, the junction kept 9 bases outside the gene matches.

This chain links TRBV7-9 with TRBJ2-7; D might be TRBD1 (5 bases). CDR1 and CDR2 (germline): SEHNR, FQNEAQ (reference sequence). There are 12 residues in the CDR3. V shed 5 bases and J shed 6 bases, with 11 bases lying between them. CDR3 nucleotides: TGTGCCAGCAGCCCCGGTCAGGGCGAGCAGTACTTC. Amino acid sequence: CASSPGQGEQYF.

The chain recombines TRBV2 with TRBJ1-4; D perhaps matches TRBD1 (6 bases). The ends were cut back, 4 bases at V and 5 bases at J, with 14 bases in the middle. Germline CDR1 is SNHLY and CDR2 is FYNNEI. The CDR3 consists of 15 residues. CDR3 nucleotides: TGTGCCAGCAGTGCGACGGGACAAGGGAATGAAAAACTGTTTTTT. This translates into CASSATGQGNEKLFF.

This clone occurred once. The chain links TRBV2 to TRBJ1-4; D call uncertain. The germline V and J ends were trimmed by 4 bases and 6 bases, with 6 bases remaining between them. CDR1 SNHLY and CDR2 FYNNEI come from the germline V gene. The CDR3 has 12 residues. The CDR3, as DNA: TGTGCCAGCAGTGTCTTGGATGAAAAACTGTTTTTT. Translated: CASSVLDEKLFF. Full variable domain (rest looked up from reference TRBV2 and TRBJ1-4): EPEVTQTPSHQVTQMGQEVILRCVPISNHLYFYWYRQILGQKVEFLVSFYNNEISEKSEIFDDQFSVERPDGSNFTLKIRSTKLEDSAMYFCASSVLDEKLFFGSGTQLSVL.

This clone was counted once. The chain has TRBV28 and TRBJ2-5, with TRBD2 identical over 8 bases. The CDR3 loop spans 12 amino acids. Germline V CDR1 and CDR2: MDHEN, SYDVKM. Trimming at V came to 8 bases and at J to 9 bases, leaving 8 bases not matched to a gene. As DNA, the CDR3 is TGTGCCAGCGGACTAGCAGCCTTGGCCCAGTACTTC. It specifies CASGLAALAQYF.

The gene calls are TRBV6-1 and TRBJ2-1, with D possibly being TRBD2 (5 bases). This CDR3 is built from 13 residues. Germline V gene sequence: CDR1 MNHNS, CDR2 SASEGT. Trimming cost V 3 bases and J 4 bases, with 7 bases left between them. The CDR3 loop is CASSERAYNEQFF. The CDR3, as DNA: TGTGCCAGCAGTGAGAGGGCGTACAATGAGCAGTTCTTC.

The rearrangement links TRBV27 to TRBJ2-7, with TRBD2 matching 8 bases. CDR1 and CDR2 (germline): MNHEY, SMNVEV (reference sequence). This CDR3 contains 14 residues. J gave up 3 bases and V 5 bases, and 6 bases lay outside the gene matches. The CDR3 region has the DNA TGTGCCAGCAGTGTAGCGGGACTAGTCTACGAGCAGTACTTC. It encodes CASSVAGLVYEQYF.

This chain connects TRBV29-1 to TRBJ2-3, with D possibly TRBD1 on 6 matching bases. V lost 3 bases and J lost 2, with 12 bases in between. CDR1 is SQVTM and CDR2 is ANQGSEA in the germline V gene. This CDR3 region has 14 residues. The CDR3 bases are TGCAGCGTTGACTCCGGGACACTCACAGATACGCAGTATTTT. The encoded protein is CSVDSGTLTDTQYF.

The chain combines TRBV6-5 with TRBJ2-7; 8 bases map to TRBD1. Trimming took 5 bases from V and 12 from J; bases not matched to a gene: 6. Germline V gives CDR1 MNHEY, CDR2 SVGAGI. The CDR3 totals 11 residues. The chain's CDR3 is CASSRDRLSYF. DNA for the CDR3: TGTGCCAGCAGTCGGGACAGGTTGTCGTACTTC.

This clone has only one observation. V and J are TRBV29-1 and TRBJ1-1, with D tentatively TRBD1 (6 bases). The CDR3 is 13 residues long. V lost 5 bases to trimming and J lost 4 bases, with 14 bases between them. The germline CDR1 and CDR2 sequences are SQVTM and ANQGSEA. For the CDR3, the DNA is TGCAGCGTTCAACTACAGGGTAGCACTGAAGCTTTCTTT. Protein product: CSVQLQGSTEAFF. Filled out from reference TRBV29-1 and TRBJ1-1, the complete variable domain reads SAVISQKPSRDICQRGTSLTIQCQVDSQVTMMFWYRQQPGQSLTLIATANQGSEATYESGFVIDKFPISRPNLTFSTLTVSNMSPEDSSIYLCSVQLQGSTEAFFGQGTRLTVV.

The chain carries TRBV28 and TRBJ1-2; 7 bases agree with TRBD1. This CDR3 comprises 14 residues. CDR1 is MDHEN and CDR2 is SYDVKM in the germline V gene. With V trimmed by 5 bases and J by 4 bases, 7 bases remained unmatched. The CDR3 reads CASSPGTVVYGYTF. The CDR3, as DNA: TGTGCCAGCAGTCCCGGGACAGTCGTCTATGGCTACACCTTC.

V is TRBV29-1 and J is TRBJ1-1; 8 bases align to TRBD1. Unmatched junction bases numbered 9, after V lost 5 bases and J lost 4 bases. Germline V gene data show CDR1 as SQVTM and CDR2 as ANQGSEA. The CDR3 runs 14 residues. CDR3 DNA sequence: TGCAGCGTTTCGAAGGGACAGGTGGTCACTGAAGCTTTCTTT. This codes for CSVSKGQVVTEAFF.

There are a few counts of this clone. The chain carries TRBV27 and TRBJ1-5, with D possibly being TRBD1 (6 bases). Germline V CDR1 and CDR2: MNHEY, SMNVEV (reference sequence). The V gene lost 6 bases and the J gene lost 0 bases, with 15 bases spanning the gap. The CDR3 totals 16 residues. Here the CDR3 reads CASREGGLNSNQPQHF. CDR3 coding DNA: TGTGCCAGCAGGGAAGGGGGGCTGAATAGCAATCAGCCCCAGCATTTT.

The J gene is TRBJ1-3, the V gene TRBV7-8, with 10 nucleotides matching TRBD1. The ends lost 5 bases at V and 9 bases at J; junction bases unmatched: 7. The germline CDR1 and CDR2 sequences are SGHVS and FQNEAQ. This CDR3 contains 14 residues. The CDR3 DNA follows: TGTGCCAGCAGCCCGGGGACAGGGGAAGGCACCATATATTTT. This gives the protein CASSPGTGEGTIYF.